These 7 T cell receptor beta chains share one sample of origin, sequenced in a study of blood T cell repertoires in COVID-19. TCRdb's table, derived via immunoSEQ multiplex PCR, lists solely in-frame clones and lacks some. The sample includes 100,000 to 150,000 clones, roughly four fifths of them seen just once. Source material: peripheral blood. Source of these receptors: a man aged 25 to 40 with COVID-19, enrolled during active disease.

This clone was picked up a small number of times. V is TRBV30 and J is TRBJ2-7; 8 bases are shared with TRBD1. With V trimmed by 6 bases and J by 0 bases, 7 bases remained unmatched. The CDR3 spans 14 residues. CDR1 is GTSNPN, CDR2 SVGIG, per germline (reference sequence). CDR3 nucleotides: TGTGCCTGCTCGGGGGACAGGAACTCCTACGAGCAGTACTTC. It translates to CACSGDRNSYEQYF. Full variable domain (missing parts from reference TRBV30 and TRBJ2-7): SQTIHQWPATLVQPVGSPLSLECTVEGTSNPNLYWYRQAAGRGLQLLFYSVGIGQISSEVPQNLSASRPQDRQFILSSKKLLLSDSGFYLCACSGDRNSYEQYFGPGTRLTVT.

This chain uses TRBV6-5 with TRBJ2-5; TRBD1 matches 7 bases. This CDR3 has 14 amino acids. The junction had 8 bases not matched to a gene; V was cut back by 5 bases and J by 5 bases. Germline V gene lookup returns CDR1 MNHEY and CDR2 SVGAGI. The CDR3 nucleotides read TGTGCCAGCAGTCTCCGCGGCAGGGGGGAGACCCAGTACTTC. Encoded protein: CASSLRGRGETQYF.

J is TRBJ2-3 and V is TRBV27, with TRBD2 matching over 13 bases. V shed 9 bases and J 6 bases; nucleotides not matched to a gene: 15. The CDR3 covers 17 residues. Germline V gene sequence: CDR1 MNHEY, CDR2 SMNVEV (reference sequence). CDR3 DNA: TGTGCCAGTCTGCCTGGAGGACTAGCGGGAGTGTTGGATACGCAGTATTTT. Its protein is CASLPGGLAGVLDTQYF.

This chain uses TRBV3-1 (or the pseudogene TRBV3-2) with TRBJ1-2; 8 positions agree with TRBD1. V trimming: 1 base; J trimming: 13 bases; junction bases outside the gene matches: 11. The CDR3 loop spans 14 amino acids. Germline CDR1 LGHDT, CDR2 YNNKEL (reference sequence). In DNA, the CDR3 is TGTGCCAGCAGCCAAGTCAATACAGGGGGTAGTTGCACCTTC. Its protein is CASSQVNTGGSCTF.

This sequence joins TRBV2 and TRBJ2-2; 8 positions agree with TRBD1. CDR3 size: 15 residues. The junction had 4 bases not matched to a gene; V was cut back by 7 bases and J by 0 bases. Germline V CDR1 and CDR2: SNHLY, FYNNEI. The CDR3 sequence is CASTAQGANTGELFF. CDR3 coding DNA: TGTGCCAGCACGGCACAGGGGGCGAACACCGGGGAGCTGTTTTTT.

The chain couples TRBV11-2 to TRBJ2-7; D gene uncertain. Germline CDR1 SGHAT, CDR2 FQNNGV. V gave up 5 bases and J gave up 5 bases, with 13 bases separating them. CDR3 length equals 13 residues. The CDR3 sequence is CASSPGSVDEQYF. In nucleotides, the CDR3 is TGTGCCAGCAGCCCCGGGTCTGTCGACGAGCAGTACTTC.

The chain uses TRBV12-5 and TRBJ1-1; TRBD1 agrees at 7 bases. Losses at the gene ends were 1 base for V and 3 bases for J; bases not matched to a gene: 2. Germline CDR1 and CDR2: LGHNT and FRNRAP. CDR3 length: 14 residues. In DNA, the CDR3 is TGTGCTAGTGGTTTGGGACAGGGTTACACTGAAGCTTTCTTT. Amino acid sequence: CASGLGQGYTEAFF.